The present TCR beta chain was sequenced within a study of blood T cells in healthy people across ages. Findings and caveats of the study: Researchers deemed the diversity estimates from one million T cells underestimates. Roughly linearly, TCR beta diversity per million T cells fell as age increased. Long-lived donors exceeded aged donors in naive CD4+ cells and diversity.

Sample-barcoded 5' priming and a J-beta primer mix drove a second PCR of about 6 to 12 cycles. Every single cDNA molecule received a tag from a template-switch adaptor with 12 random nucleotides. TCRdb re-analysed the 5' RACE reads in MiXCR, keeping a single row per CDR3 protein. The sample has about 800,000 distinct CDR3 sequences; 55% to 75% are singletons. CDR1 is SGHTA, CDR2 FQGTGA, per germline. This CDR3 is 14 amino acids long. The V and J ends lost 5 bases and 1 base respectively, with 10 bases between them. Of note for this clonotype: Its antigen is as yet unknown.

This sequence joins TRBV7-3 and TRBJ2-3, with unresolved D. What was sequenced was blood. The origin of this receptor is a young man in good health. The CDR3 bases are TGTGCCAGCAGCCGTAGCCGGCGCACAGATACGCAGTATTTT. It codes for CASSRSRRTDTQYF.